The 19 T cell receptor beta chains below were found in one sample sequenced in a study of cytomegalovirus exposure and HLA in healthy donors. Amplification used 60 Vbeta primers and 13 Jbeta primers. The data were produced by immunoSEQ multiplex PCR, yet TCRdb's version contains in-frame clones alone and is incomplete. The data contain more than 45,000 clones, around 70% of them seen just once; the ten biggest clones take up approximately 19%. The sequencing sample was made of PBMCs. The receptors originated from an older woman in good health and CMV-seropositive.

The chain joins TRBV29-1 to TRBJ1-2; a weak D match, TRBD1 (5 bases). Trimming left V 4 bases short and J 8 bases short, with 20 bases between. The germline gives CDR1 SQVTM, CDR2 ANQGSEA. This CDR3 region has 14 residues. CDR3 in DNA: TGCAGCGTTGGGAGCGGGGGGGGTGCCTCCGGCTACACCTTC. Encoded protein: CSVGSGGGASGYTF.

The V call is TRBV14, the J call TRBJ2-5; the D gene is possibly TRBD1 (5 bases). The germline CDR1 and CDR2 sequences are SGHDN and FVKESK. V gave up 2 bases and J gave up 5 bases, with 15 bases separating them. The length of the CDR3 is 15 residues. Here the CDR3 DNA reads TGTGCCAGCAGCCAATCTCAGGGCCGGTGGGAGACCCAGTACTTC. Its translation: CASSQSQGRWETQYF.

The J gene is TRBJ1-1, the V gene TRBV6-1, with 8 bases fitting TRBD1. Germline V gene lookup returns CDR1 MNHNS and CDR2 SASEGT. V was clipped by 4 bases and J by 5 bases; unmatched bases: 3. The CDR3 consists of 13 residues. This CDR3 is CASSATGGTEAFF. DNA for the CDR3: TGTGCCAGCAGTGCTACAGGGGGAACTGAAGCTTTCTTT.

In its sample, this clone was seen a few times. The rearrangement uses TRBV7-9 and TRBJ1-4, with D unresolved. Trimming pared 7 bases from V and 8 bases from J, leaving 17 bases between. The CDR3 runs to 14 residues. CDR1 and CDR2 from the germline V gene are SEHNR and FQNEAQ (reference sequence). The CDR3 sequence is CASTLRRNGEKLFF. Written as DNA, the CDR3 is TGTGCCAGCACCCTAAGGAGGAATGGAGAAAAACTGTTTTTT.

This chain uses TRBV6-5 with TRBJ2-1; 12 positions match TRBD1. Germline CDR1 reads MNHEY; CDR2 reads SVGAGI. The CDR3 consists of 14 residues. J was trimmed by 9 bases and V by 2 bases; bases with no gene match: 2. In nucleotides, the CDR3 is TGTGCCAGCAGTTACGGGACAGGGGGCAGTGAGCAGTTCTTC. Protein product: CASSYGTGGSEQFF.

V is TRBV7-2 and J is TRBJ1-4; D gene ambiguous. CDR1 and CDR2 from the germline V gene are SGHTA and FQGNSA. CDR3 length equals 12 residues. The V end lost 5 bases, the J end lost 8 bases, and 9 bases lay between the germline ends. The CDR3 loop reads CASSPGIEKLFF. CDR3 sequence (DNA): TGTGCCAGCAGCCCGGGGATAGAAAAACTGTTTTTT. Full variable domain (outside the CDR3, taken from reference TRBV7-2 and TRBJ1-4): GAGVSQSPSNKVTEKGKDVELRCDPISGHTALYWYRQSLGQGLEFLIYFQGNSAPDKSGLPSDRFSAERTGGSVSTLTIQRTQQEDSAVYLCASSPGIEKLFFGSGTQLSVL.

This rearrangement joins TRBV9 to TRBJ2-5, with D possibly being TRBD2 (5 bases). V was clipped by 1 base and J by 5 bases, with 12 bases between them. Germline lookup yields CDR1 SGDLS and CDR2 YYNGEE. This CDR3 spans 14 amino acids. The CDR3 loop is CASSVTLGGETQYF. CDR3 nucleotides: TGTGCCAGCAGCGTAACACTAGGAGGCGAGACCCAGTACTTC.

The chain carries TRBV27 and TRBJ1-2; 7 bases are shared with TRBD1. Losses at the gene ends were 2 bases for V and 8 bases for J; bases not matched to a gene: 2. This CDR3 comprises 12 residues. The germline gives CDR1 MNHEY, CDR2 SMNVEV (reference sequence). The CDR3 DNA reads TGTGCCAGCAGTTTAACAGGGGTGGGCTACACCTTC. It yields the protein CASSLTGVGYTF.

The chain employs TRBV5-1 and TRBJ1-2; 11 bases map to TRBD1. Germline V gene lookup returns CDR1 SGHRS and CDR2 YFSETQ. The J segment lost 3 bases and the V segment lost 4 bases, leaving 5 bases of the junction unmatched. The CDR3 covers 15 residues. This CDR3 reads CASSTDRGPHYGYTF. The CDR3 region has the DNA TGCGCCAGCAGCACGGACAGGGGGCCTCACTATGGCTACACCTTC.

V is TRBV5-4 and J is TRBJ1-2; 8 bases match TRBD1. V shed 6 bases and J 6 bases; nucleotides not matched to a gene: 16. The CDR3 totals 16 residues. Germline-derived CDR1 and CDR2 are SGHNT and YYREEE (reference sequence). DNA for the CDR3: TGTGCCAGCATTACGAATGGACAGGGCCGGACGGATGGCTACACCTTC. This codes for CASITNGQGRTDGYTF.

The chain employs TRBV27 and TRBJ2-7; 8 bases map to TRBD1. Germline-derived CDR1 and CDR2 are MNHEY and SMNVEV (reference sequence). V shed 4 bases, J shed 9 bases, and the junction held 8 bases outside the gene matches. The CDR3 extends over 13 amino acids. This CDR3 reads CASSSGRGRAQYF. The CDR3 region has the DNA TGTGCCAGCAGTTCCGGCAGGGGGCGGGCGCAGTACTTC.

CDR3 bases: TGTGCCAGCAGCCTGACAGGGAATCCGAGCACTGAAGCTTTCTTT. The encoded protein is CASSLTGNPSTEAFF. The V and J genes are TRBV7-2 and TRBJ1-1; 7 bases match TRBD1. The CDR3 contains 15 residues. V trimming: 5 bases; J trimming: 4 bases; junction bases outside the gene matches: 10. Germline V gene lookup returns CDR1 SGHTA and CDR2 FQGNSA.

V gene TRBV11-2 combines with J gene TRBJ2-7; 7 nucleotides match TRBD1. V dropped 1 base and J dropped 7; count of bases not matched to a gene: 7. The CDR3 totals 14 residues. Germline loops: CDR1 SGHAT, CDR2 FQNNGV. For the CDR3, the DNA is TGTGCCAGCAGCTTAGTAGGGGGCCTAACAGAGCAGTACTTC. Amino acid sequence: CASSLVGGLTEQYF. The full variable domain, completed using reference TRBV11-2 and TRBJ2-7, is EAGVAQSPRYKIIEKRQSVAFWCNPISGHATLYWYQQILGQGPKLLIQFQNNGVVDDSQLPKDRFSAERLKGVDSTLKIQPAKLEDSAVYLCASSLVGGLTEQYFGPGTRLTVT.

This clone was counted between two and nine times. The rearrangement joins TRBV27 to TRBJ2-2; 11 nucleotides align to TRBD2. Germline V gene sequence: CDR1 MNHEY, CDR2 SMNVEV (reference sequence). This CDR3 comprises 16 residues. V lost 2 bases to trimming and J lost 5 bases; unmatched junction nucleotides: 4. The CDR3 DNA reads TGTGCCAGCAGTTTAGTAGCGGGGGGGCGTACCGGGGAGCTGTTTTTT. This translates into CASSLVAGGRTGELFF.

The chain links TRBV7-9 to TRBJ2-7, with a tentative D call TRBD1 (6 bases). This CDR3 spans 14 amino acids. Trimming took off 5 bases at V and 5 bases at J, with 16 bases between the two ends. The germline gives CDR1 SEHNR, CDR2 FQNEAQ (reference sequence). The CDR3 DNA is TGTGCCAGCAGCGCAGATCAGGGGAAGGACGAGCAGTACTTC. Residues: CASSADQGKDEQYF. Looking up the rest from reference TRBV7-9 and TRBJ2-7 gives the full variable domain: DTGVSQNPRHKITKRGQNVTFRCDPISEHNRLYWYRQTLGQGPEFLTYFQNEAQLEKSRLLSDRFSAERPKGSFSTLEIQRTEQGDSAMYLCASSADQGKDEQYFGPGTRLTVT.

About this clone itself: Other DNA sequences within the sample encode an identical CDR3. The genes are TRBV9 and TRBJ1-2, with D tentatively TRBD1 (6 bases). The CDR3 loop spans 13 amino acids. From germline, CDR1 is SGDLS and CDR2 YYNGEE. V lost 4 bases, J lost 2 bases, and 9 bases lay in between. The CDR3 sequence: CASSPDRNYGYTF. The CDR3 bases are TGTGCCAGCAGCCCTGACAGGAACTATGGCTACACCTTC. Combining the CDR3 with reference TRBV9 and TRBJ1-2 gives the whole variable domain DSGVTQTPKHLITATGQRVTLRCSPRSGDLSVYWYQQSLDQGLQFLIQYYNGEERAKGNILERFSAQQFPDLHSELNLSSLELGDSALYFCASSPDRNYGYTFGSGTRLTVV.

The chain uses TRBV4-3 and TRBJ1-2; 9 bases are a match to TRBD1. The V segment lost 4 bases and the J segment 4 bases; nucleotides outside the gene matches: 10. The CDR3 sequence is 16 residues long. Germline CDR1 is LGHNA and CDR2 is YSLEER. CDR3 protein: CASSPETDRGGYGYTF. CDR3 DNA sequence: TGCGCCAGCAGCCCAGAAACGGACAGGGGAGGCTATGGCTACACCTTC.

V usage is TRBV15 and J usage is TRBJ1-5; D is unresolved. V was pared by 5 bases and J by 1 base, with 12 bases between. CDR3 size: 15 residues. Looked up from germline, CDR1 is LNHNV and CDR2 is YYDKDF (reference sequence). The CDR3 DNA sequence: TGTGCCACCAGCCACGCAGCGACCAGCAATCAGCCCCAGCATTTT. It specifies CATSHAATSNQPQHF.

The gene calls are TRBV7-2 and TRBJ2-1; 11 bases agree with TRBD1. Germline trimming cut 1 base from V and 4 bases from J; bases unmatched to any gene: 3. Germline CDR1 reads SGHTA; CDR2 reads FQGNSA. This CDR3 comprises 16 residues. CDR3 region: CASSLGGTGGYNEQFF. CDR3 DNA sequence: TGTGCCAGCAGCTTAGGGGGGACAGGGGGTTACAATGAGCAGTTCTTC.